These 14 T cell receptor beta chains came from one sample sequenced in a study of T cells of healthy individuals. TCRdb itself ran the 5' RACE reads through MiXCR, one entry per CDR3 protein. The sample lists about 96,000 distinct CDR3 sequences, 17% seen once, with under 7.5% in the top ten. The receptors derive from a human donor in good health.

This clonotype was detected ten times or more. This rearrangement joins TRBV5-6 to TRBJ1-3; weak D call: TRBD1 (6 bases). V lost 4 bases, J lost 4 bases, and 9 bases lay in between. The length of the CDR3 is 13 residues. The germline V gene encodes CDR1 SGHDT and CDR2 YYEEEE. For the CDR3, the DNA is TGTGCCAGCAGCCGGACAGCAGGAAACACCATATATTTT. This encodes CASSRTAGNTIYF.

This clonotype was seen at least ten times. J is TRBJ2-3 and V is TRBV3-1; tentative D call: TRBD2 (6 bases). In germline, CDR1 is LGHDT, CDR2 YNNKEL (reference sequence). V shed 0 bases and J shed 2 bases, with 18 bases lying between them. The CDR3 covers 18 residues. CDR3 nucleotide sequence: TGTGCCAGCAGCCAAGATAGAGGGCGGGGCGGAGTCACAGATACGCAGTATTTT. Its translation is CASSQDRGRGGVTDTQYF.

Ten or more counts support this clonotype. This chain connects TRBV10-3 to TRBJ1-2; D is unresolved. This CDR3 has 14 residues. Deletions cut 4 bases from V and 7 bases from J, with 16 bases between. Per the germline V gene, CDR1 is ENHRY and CDR2 is SYGVKD. The CDR3 spells CAISVEGITSGYTF. The CDR3 DNA reads TGTGCCATCAGTGTGGAGGGAATCACCTCTGGCTACACCTTC.

This chain joins TRBV7-9 and TRBJ1-3; D ambiguous. The germline gives CDR1 SEHNR, CDR2 FQNEAQ (reference sequence). The CDR3 is 15 amino acids. V lost 4 bases, J lost 2 bases, and 12 bases lay in between. CDR3 sequence reads: CASSSQKLPGNTIYF. CDR3 in DNA: TGTGCCAGCAGCTCGCAGAAATTGCCTGGAAACACCATATATTTT.

This clonotype was counted only a few times. This sequence joins TRBV7-2 and TRBJ1-1; TRBD1 matches 7 bases. CDR1 and CDR2 (germline): SGHTA, FQGNSA. J lost 5 bases, V lost 1 base, and 4 bases had no gene match. The CDR3 is 14 residues long. CDR3 coding DNA: TGTGCCAGCAGCTTAGGAGAGACAGGGACTGAAGCTTTCTTT. Its protein product is CASSLGETGTEAFF. The complete variable domain, with remaining parts taken from reference TRBV7-2 and TRBJ1-1, reads GAGVSQSPSNKVTEKGKDVELRCDPISGHTALYWYRQSLGQGLEFLIYFQGNSAPDKSGLPSDRFSAERTGGSVSTLTIQRTQQEDSAVYLCASSLGETGTEAFFGQGTRLTVV.

This clonotype occurred a few times. This chain uses TRBV3-1 with TRBJ2-1; no definite D call. Germline-derived CDR1 and CDR2 are LGHDT and YNNKEL (reference sequence). Trimming left V 3 bases short and J 12 bases short, with 18 bases between. The CDR3 sequence is 14 residues long. CDR3 nucleotides: TGTGCCAGCAGCCAGGGCCGGAACGTGGGCGGGCAGTTCTTC. This encodes CASSQGRNVGGQFF.

This clonotype was observed a few times. J is TRBJ2-3 and V is TRBV6-1, with TRBD2 matching 8 bases. This CDR3 is built from 14 residues. J gave up 2 bases and V 8 bases, and 6 bases lay outside the gene matches. Germline values: CDR1 MNHNS, CDR2 SASEGT. The CDR3 bases are TGTGCCAGCGAGGGAGCGGGGGACACAGATACGCAGTATTTT. It is translated as CASEGAGDTDTQYF.

The J gene is TRBJ2-7, the V gene TRBV6-5; no reliable D call. Germline values: CDR1 MNHEY, CDR2 SVGAGI. This CDR3 is built from 13 residues. V lost 8 bases to trimming and J lost 0 bases, with 11 bases between them. The CDR3 DNA is TGTGCCAGCGCCTTAGCCCGCTCCTACGAGCAGTACTTC. It yields the protein CASALARSYEQYF.

This clonotype was detected ten times or more. The chain has TRBV3-1 and TRBJ2-7, with 7 bases that match TRBD2. The trim removed 4 bases at V and 3 bases at J, leaving 6 bases unmatched. The CDR3 runs 14 residues. The germline gives CDR1 LGHDT, CDR2 YNNKEL (reference sequence). The CDR3: CASSPSGVGYEQYF. The CDR3 DNA reads TGTGCCAGCAGCCCGAGCGGGGTTGGCTACGAGCAGTACTTC.

The CDR3 coding sequence is TGCGCCAGCAGGTCGGGGGATAATTCACCCCTCCACTTT. As protein: CASRSGDNSPLHF. V usage is TRBV5-1 and J usage is TRBJ1-6, with D maybe TRBD1 (5 bases). Germline CDR1 SGHRS, CDR2 YFSETQ. Between the trimmed V and J ends, which lost 5 bases and 5 bases, there was a span of 8 bases. CDR3 length equals 13 residues.

For the CDR3, the DNA is TGTGCCAGCAGTCCAACCCGACTAGCGGTCCAAGAGACCCAGTACTTC. It specifies CASSPTRLAVQETQYF. The J gene is TRBJ2-5, the V gene TRBV6-2 or TRBV6-3; 9 positions match TRBD2. CDR1 is MNHEY, CDR2 SVGEGT, per germline. The V and J ends lost 5 bases and 1 base, in that order; junction bases with no gene match: 8. The CDR3 is 16 residues long.

The CDR3 DNA sequence: TGTGCCACCAGCAGTGGACAGGGTAGCGATGAAGCTTTCTTT. Its translation: CATSSGQGSDEAFF. J is TRBJ1-1 and V is TRBV15, with 8 bases matching TRBD1. V trimming: 3 bases; J trimming: 7 bases; junction bases outside the gene matches: 7. Germline-derived CDR1 and CDR2 are LNHNV and YYDKDF (reference sequence). The CDR3 consists of 14 residues. Supplemented by reference TRBV15 and TRBJ1-1, the full variable domain reads DAMVIQNPRYQVTQFGKPVTLSCSQTLNHNVMYWYQQKSSQAPKLLFHYYDKDFNNEADTPDNFQSRRPNTSFCFLDIRSPGLGDTAMYLCATSSGQGSDEAFFGQGTRLTVV.

This clonotype was seen repeatedly, ten times or more. The rearrangement links TRBV29-1 to TRBJ1-1; tentatively, D is TRBD1 (5 bases). V lost 6 bases, J lost 9 bases, and 11 bases lay in between. Germline assignment: CDR1 SQVTM and CDR2 ANQGSEA. CDR3 size: 10 residues. The CDR3 DNA follows: TGCAGCGTGGGGGATCCTAAAGCTTTCTTT. It is translated as CSVGDPKAFF.

This clonotype appeared a few times. V and J are TRBV28 and TRBJ1-4; no firm D call. This CDR3 contains 15 residues. From germline, CDR1 is MDHEN and CDR2 SYDVKM. With 5 bases removed from V and 3 bases from J, the gap between germline ends came to 13 bases. CDR3 in DNA: TGTGCCAGCAGTGCCCCGACCGGATCTAATGAAAAACTGTTTTTT. It encodes CASSAPTGSNEKLFF. Full variable domain (missing parts from reference TRBV28 and TRBJ1-4): DVKVTQSSRYLVKRTGEKVFLECVQDMDHENMFWYRQDPGLGLRLIYFSYDVKMKEKGDIPEGYSVSREKKERFSLILESASTNQTSMYLCASSAPTGSNEKLFFGSGTQLSVL.